This T cell receptor beta chain stems from a study of T cells in Graves' hyperthyroidism and ophthalmopathy. Study-wide results and limits: Also found in blood were most expanded thyroid clonotypes above 0.001.

Graves' hyperthyroidism qualified as stable when ophthalmopathy did not progress within 18 months. Amplification of TCR beta CDR3 regions used RNA as the template. First-round RT-PCR with HTBI primers amplified the TCR CDR3 region. TCRdb fed the multiplex PCR reads into MiXCR, producing one record per CDR3 protein. The sample holds hundreds of thousands of distinct CDR3 sequences, about 17% seen once. The germline V gene has CDR1 LNHDA and CDR2 SQIVND (reference sequence). The CDR3 has 15 residues. The trim removed 6 bases at V and 1 base at J, leaving 6 bases unmatched. Comments on this clonotype: The antigen remains unidentified.

The source is a woman aged 25 to 39 with Graves' hyperthyroidism. Source material: blood. The chain is built from TRBV19 and TRBJ2-3; TRBD2 agrees at 8 bases. CDR3 loop: CASRPSGQGTDTQYF. The CDR3 DNA follows: TGTGCCAGTAGGCCTAGCGGGCAAGGCACAGATACGCAGTATTTT. Variable domain in full (rest from reference TRBV19 and TRBJ2-3): DGGITQSPKYLFRKEGQNVTLSCEQNLNHDAMYWYRQDPGQGLRLIYYSQIVNDFQKGDIAEGYSVSREKKESFPLTVTSAQKNPTAFYLCASRPSGQGTDTQYFGPGTRLTVL.